The 27 T cell receptor beta chains below all came from one sample that was sequenced in a study of blood T cell repertoires in COVID-19 (dated by TCRdb to between 2020 and 2021). Library preparation was by the immunoSEQ multiplex PCR assay. TCRdb provides this immuneACCESS table in a form limited to in-frame rearrangements. Some clones are lacking; in checked studies, under half of them reflect an unresolved V gene, and why the rest are absent is not known. The sample yields roughly 140,000 clones; roughly 80% were counted once. Roughly two fifths of the sample is held by the ten biggest clonotypes. The sample was peripheral blood. These receptors originate from a human donor in a cohort sampled during active COVID-19.

The rearrangement links TRBV7-9 to TRBJ2-2; 7 bases align to TRBD2. This CDR3 contains 14 residues. Germline V lookup: CDR1 SEHNR, CDR2 FQNEAQ (reference sequence). With V trimmed by 8 bases and J by 3 bases, 6 bases remained unmatched. The CDR3 DNA reads as TGTGCCAGCTCAGCGGGAAGGGACACCGGGGAGCTGTTTTTT. Translation gives CASSAGRDTGELFF.

The chain joins TRBV19 to TRBJ1-5; D not certain. CDR1 LNHDA and CDR2 SQIVND come from the germline V gene (reference sequence). The CDR3 contains 14 residues. Trimming took 6 bases from V and 1 from J, leaving 10 bases between them. The CDR3 region is CASSSGMSNQPQHF. The CDR3 DNA is TGTGCCAGTAGCTCAGGAATGAGCAATCAGCCCCAGCATTTT.

The chain carries TRBV7-8 and TRBJ2-3; 7 positions match TRBD2. The CDR3 spans 15 residues. Germline V gene sequence: CDR1 SGHVS, CDR2 FQNEAQ. Losses at the gene ends were 4 bases for V and 7 bases for J; bases not matched to a gene: 11. The CDR3 DNA reads as TGTGCCAGCAGCTCCTACGCAAATAGCGGGTATACGCAGTATTTT. Amino acids: CASSSYANSGYTQYF.

This chain uses TRBV3-1 (or the pseudogene TRBV3-2) with TRBJ1-4, with TRBD1 matching over 7 bases. CDR3 length equals 16 residues. Germline V CDR1 and CDR2: LGHDT, YNNKEL (reference sequence). J gave up 3 bases and V 2 bases, and 6 bases lay outside the gene matches. CDR3 sequence: CASSQLPTGPNEKLFF. The CDR3 DNA follows: TGTGCCAGCAGCCAACTCCCGACAGGGCCTAATGAAAAACTGTTTTTT.

The V gene is TRBV3-1 (or the pseudogene TRBV3-2), the J gene TRBJ1-2; a possible D gene is TRBD1 (6 bases). The CDR3 has 13 amino acids. The V and J ends lost 1 base and 5 bases respectively, with 8 bases between them. The germline CDR1 and CDR2 sequences are LGHDT and YNNKEL (reference sequence). The CDR3 DNA sequence: TGTGCCAGCAGCCAAGTCGACAGGTATGGCTACACCTTC. Protein product: CASSQVDRYGYTF.

This rearrangement joins TRBV29-1 to TRBJ1-1, with 7 bases fitting TRBD1. Trimming removed 4 bases from V and 4 bases from J; junction bases left unmatched: 6. This CDR3 is built from 13 residues. Germline V gene lookup returns CDR1 SQVTM and CDR2 ANQGSEA. CDR3 region: CSVAQGGPTEAFF. The CDR3 DNA is TGCAGCGTTGCTCAGGGGGGACCCACTGAAGCTTTCTTT.

The chain combines TRBV6-6 with TRBJ1-1; D is unresolved. Trimming pared 5 bases from V and 11 bases from J, leaving 18 bases between. The CDR3 is made up of 13 amino acids. Germline CDR1 and CDR2: MNHNY and SVGAGI (reference sequence). The CDR3 sequence is CASSPGRRVGAFF. As DNA, the CDR3 is TGTGCCAGCAGTCCCGGGAGGCGGGTTGGTGCTTTCTTT.

The V gene is TRBV7-2, the J gene TRBJ1-1; D may be TRBD1 (6 bases). CDR1 is SGHTA and CDR2 is FQGNSA in the germline V gene. Trimming removed 5 bases from V and 6 bases from J, with 19 bases in between. The CDR3 is 15 amino acids. For the CDR3, the DNA is TGTGCCAGCAGCGCGCGAACAGGGAGTGGACCTGAAGCTTTCTTT. Translated, it gives CASSARTGSGPEAFF.

The rearrangement links TRBV6-6 to TRBJ1-1, with D possibly being TRBD1 (6 bases). Trimming removed 6 bases at V and 7 bases at J, with 12 bases between. CDR1 is MNHNY and CDR2 is SVGAGI in the germline V gene (reference sequence). This CDR3 has 12 amino acids. The CDR3 sequence: CASSDGTYEAFF. CDR3 coding DNA: TGTGCCAGCAGCGACGGGACATATGAAGCTTTCTTT.

The chain uses TRBV10-3 and TRBJ2-2; no clear D gene. Germline loops: CDR1 ENHRY, CDR2 SYGVKD. The CDR3 contains 12 residues. The ends were cut back, 10 bases at V and 7 bases at J, with 13 bases in the middle. The CDR3 here is CATMVAGGELFF. CDR3 bases: TGTGCCACAATGGTTGCCGGCGGGGAGCTGTTTTTT.

The V call is TRBV18, the J call TRBJ2-7; perhaps TRBD1 as D (6 bases). Germline values: CDR1 KGHSH, CDR2 LQKENI. The CDR3 sequence is 13 residues long. The ends were cut back, 0 bases at V and 5 bases at J, with 8 bases in the middle. The CDR3 here is CASSPPSGDEQYF. The CDR3 DNA reads TGTGCCAGCTCACCACCTTCAGGGGACGAGCAGTACTTC.

This clone is a singleton in its sample. This chain joins TRBV29-1 and TRBJ1-2; the D gene is possibly TRBD1 (5 bases). Deletions cut 5 bases from V and 6 bases from J, with 13 bases between. The CDR3 runs to 12 residues. CDR1 is SQVTM and CDR2 is ANQGSEA in the germline V gene. In DNA, the CDR3 is TGCAGCGTTTTTGGGGCAGTCGATGGCTACACCTTC. This codes for CSVFGAVDGYTF.

The V call is TRBV10-3, the J call TRBJ1-4, with D possibly TRBD1 on 6 matching bases. The CDR3 runs 15 residues. Looked up from germline, CDR1 is ENHRY and CDR2 is SYGVKD. Trimming shortened V by 4 bases and J by 7 bases, and 16 bases separated the two germline ends. CDR3 amino acids: CAISANREALEKLFF. The CDR3, as DNA: TGTGCCATCAGTGCAAACAGGGAAGCTCTTGAAAAACTGTTTTTT.

This chain links TRBV14 with TRBJ2-2; D is unclear. V dropped 0 bases and J dropped 4 bases, with 6 bases sitting between them. Germline V CDR1 and CDR2: SGHDN, FVKESK. The CDR3 contains 14 residues. In DNA form, the CDR3 reads TGTGCCAGCAGCCAAGACTGGCTCACCGGGGAGCTGTTTTTT. Protein sequence: CASSQDWLTGELFF.

This clone was counted ten times or more. The V gene is TRBV6-2 or TRBV6-3, the J gene TRBJ1-6, with 8 bases identical to TRBD1. V lost 2 bases, J lost 6 bases, and 18 bases stayed unmatched. Germline CDR1 and CDR2: MNHEY and SVGEGT. The CDR3 has 20 residues. The CDR3 DNA reads TGTGCCAGCAGTTACGATGACAGGGGACCCTTTGCACCCGGTAATTCACCCCTCCACTTT. Its protein is CASSYDDRGPFAPGNSPLHF.

The chain uses TRBV6-1 and TRBJ1-2, with 9 bases lining up with TRBD1. The CDR3 covers 16 residues. Trimming removed 0 bases from V and 5 bases from J; junction bases left unmatched: 7. Germline CDR1 MNHNS, CDR2 SASEGT. The CDR3 DNA reads as TGTGCCAGCAGTGAAGCTTGGACAGGGGCTAGGTATGGCTACACCTTC. Its protein product is CASSEAWTGARYGYTF.

This clone is a singleton in its sample. This chain links TRBV4-2 with TRBJ2-2; possibly TRBD2 for D (6 bases). V gave up 0 bases and J gave up 4 bases, with 6 bases separating them. Germline V gene data show CDR1 as LGHNA and CDR2 as YNFKEQ. The CDR3 runs 14 residues. The CDR3 sequence is CASSQEGGTGELFF. CDR3 nucleotide sequence: TGTGCCAGCAGCCAAGAGGGGGGCACCGGGGAGCTGTTTTTT.

This chain uses TRBV11-2 with TRBJ1-2, with D possibly being TRBD1 (5 bases). The CDR3 has 13 amino acids. Looked up from germline, CDR1 is SGHAT and CDR2 is FQNNGV. V lost 5 bases and J 1 base, leaving 8 bases between the germline ends. CDR3 residues: CASSMDINYGYTF. In DNA, the CDR3 is TGTGCCAGCAGCATGGACATTAACTATGGCTACACCTTC.

This clone was recorded only once. V gene TRBV19 combines with J gene TRBJ2-1, with a tentative D call TRBD1 (5 bases). The CDR3 runs 16 residues. CDR1 LNHDA and CDR2 SQIVND come from the germline V gene (reference sequence). Trimming stripped 1 base from V and 5 bases from J, with 15 bases between. CDR3 amino acids: CASSIVSAGKNNEQFF. In nucleotides, the CDR3 is TGTGCCAGTAGTATAGTCTCGGCAGGGAAAAACAATGAGCAGTTCTTC.

This chain connects TRBV2 to TRBJ2-7, with a possible D match to TRBD2 (5 bases). Germline V CDR1 and CDR2: SNHLY, FYNNEI. Trimming removed 6 bases from V and 3 bases from J, with 9 bases in between. This CDR3 has 12 amino acids. Written as DNA, the CDR3 is TGTGCCAGCAGAATCGGGGTCTACGAGCAGTACTTC. Translation: CASRIGVYEQYF.

The chain is built from TRBV5-4 and TRBJ1-1, with D maybe TRBD1 (5 bases). This CDR3 comprises 14 residues. Trimming pared 0 bases from V and 1 base from J, leaving 7 bases between. From germline, CDR1 is SGHNT and CDR2 YYREEE (reference sequence). The CDR3 sequence: CASSLGQTNTEAFF. The CDR3 DNA is TGTGCCAGCAGCTTGGGACAGACGAACACTGAAGCTTTCTTT.

The table lists this clone with a count of one. The chain joins TRBV15 to TRBJ2-2; unclear D gene. The CDR3 sequence is 15 residues long. CDR1 LNHNV and CDR2 YYDKDF come from the germline V gene (reference sequence). V was shortened by 5 bases and J by 0 bases, with 10 bases between the two germline ends. CDR3 protein: CATSRGKANTGELFF. Here the CDR3 DNA reads TGTGCCACCAGCCGCGGAAAGGCGAACACCGGGGAGCTGTTTTTT.

J is TRBJ2-5 and V is TRBV30; TRBD1 agrees at 8 bases. The trim removed 0 bases at V and 7 bases at J, leaving 13 bases unmatched. The CDR3 runs to 16 residues. Germline V gene data show CDR1 as GTSNPN and CDR2 as SVGIG (reference sequence). CDR3 in amino acids: CAWSVERVAGGRTQYF. CDR3 DNA: TGTGCCTGGAGTGTTGAGAGGGTGGCAGGGGGCAGGACCCAGTACTTC. Full variable domain (remainder filled in from reference TRBV30 and TRBJ2-5): SQTIHQWPATLVQPVGSPLSLECTVEGTSNPNLYWYRQAAGRGLQLLFYSVGIGQISSEVPQNLSASRPQDRQFILSSKKLLLSDSGFYLCAWSVERVAGGRTQYFGPGTRLLVL.

The chain uses TRBV5-1 and TRBJ1-6, with D unresolved. This CDR3 is built from 17 residues. Trimming removed 2 bases at V and 6 bases at J, with 18 bases between. Germline V CDR1 and CDR2: SGHRS, YFSETQ. The DNA for the CDR3 is TGCGCCAGCAGCTTTCTCCAAACCGGAGAGCGTAATTCACCCCTCCACTTT. The encoded protein is CASSFLQTGERNSPLHF. Combining the CDR3 with reference TRBV5-1 and TRBJ1-6 gives the whole variable domain KAGVTQTPRYLIKTRGQQVTLSCSPISGHRSVSWYQQTPGQGLQFLFEYFSETQRNKGNFPGRFSGRQFSNSRSEMNVSTLELGDSALYLCASSFLQTGERNSPLHFGNGTRLTVT.

This chain joins TRBV10-2 and TRBJ1-3; 7 nucleotides agree with TRBD1. The CDR3 contains 17 residues. V was pared by 3 bases and J by 7 bases, with 15 bases of the junction left unmatched. Germline CDR1 WSHSY, CDR2 SAAADI. CDR3 DNA sequence: TGCGCCAGCAGTGAAACCTTGGGGACAGAACGGTGGAACACCATATATTTT. It codes for CASSETLGTERWNTIYF.

This chain uses TRBV6-2 or TRBV6-3 with TRBJ2-2, with unresolved D. The germline gives CDR1 MNHEY, CDR2 SVGEGT. This CDR3 has 14 residues. The V and J ends lost 2 bases and 1 base respectively, with 5 bases between them. This CDR3 reads CASSYGRNTGELFF. The CDR3 nucleotides are TGTGCCAGCAGTTACGGGCGGAACACCGGGGAGCTGTTTTTT.

There are a few counts of this clone. The V and J genes are TRBV6-6 and TRBJ2-4; possibly TRBD1 for D (6 bases). From germline, CDR1 is MNHNY and CDR2 SVGAGI (reference sequence). This CDR3 region has 18 residues. Trimming pared 5 bases from V and 6 bases from J, leaving 26 bases between. CDR3 bases: TGTGCCAGCAGTCCAAGTGGATTAGGACAGTTCGAGGGAAACATTCAGTACTTC. It translates to CASSPSGLGQFEGNIQYF.